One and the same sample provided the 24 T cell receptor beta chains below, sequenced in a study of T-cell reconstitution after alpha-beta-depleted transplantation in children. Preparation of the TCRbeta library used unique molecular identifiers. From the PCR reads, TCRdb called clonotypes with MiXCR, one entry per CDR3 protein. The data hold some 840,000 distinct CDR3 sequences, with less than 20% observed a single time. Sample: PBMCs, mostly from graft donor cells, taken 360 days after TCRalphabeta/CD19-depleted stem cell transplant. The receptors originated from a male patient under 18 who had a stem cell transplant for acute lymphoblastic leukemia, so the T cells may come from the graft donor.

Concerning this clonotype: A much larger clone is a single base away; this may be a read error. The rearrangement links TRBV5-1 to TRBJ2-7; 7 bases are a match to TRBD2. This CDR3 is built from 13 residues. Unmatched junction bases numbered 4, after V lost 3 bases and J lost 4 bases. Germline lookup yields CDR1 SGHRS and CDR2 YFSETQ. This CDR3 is CASSYRTRYEQYF. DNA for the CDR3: TGCGCCAGCAGCTACCGGACTAGATACGAGCAGTACTTC.

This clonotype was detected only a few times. Here the CDR3 reads CASSFNLERAQETQYF. The CDR3 bases are TGTGCCAGCAGCTTTAATCTCGAGAGGGCCCAAGAGACCCAGTACTTC. The chain recombines TRBV13 with TRBJ2-5; possibly TRBD2 for D (5 bases). The CDR3 has 16 residues. The germline V gene encodes CDR1 PRHDT and CDR2 FYEKMQ (reference sequence). V lost 3 bases, J lost 1 base, and 15 bases lay in between. Looking up the rest from reference TRBV13 and TRBJ2-5 gives the full variable domain: AAGVIQSPRHLIKEKRETATLKCYPIPRHDTVYWYQQGPGQDPQFLISFYEKMQSDKGSIPDRFSAQQFSDYHSELNMSSLELGDSALYFCASSFNLERAQETQYFGPGTRLLVL.

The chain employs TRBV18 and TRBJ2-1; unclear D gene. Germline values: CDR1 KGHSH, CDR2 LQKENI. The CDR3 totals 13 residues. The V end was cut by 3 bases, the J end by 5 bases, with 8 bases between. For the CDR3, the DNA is TGTGCCAGCTCACCGAGTATTGACAATGAGCAGTTCTTC. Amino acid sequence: CASSPSIDNEQFF.

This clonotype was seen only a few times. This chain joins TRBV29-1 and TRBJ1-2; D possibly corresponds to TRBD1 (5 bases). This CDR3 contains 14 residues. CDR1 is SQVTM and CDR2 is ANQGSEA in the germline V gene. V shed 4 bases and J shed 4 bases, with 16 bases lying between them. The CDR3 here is CSVGSREISYGYTF. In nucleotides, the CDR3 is TGCAGCGTTGGATCCAGGGAGATCTCCTATGGCTACACCTTC.

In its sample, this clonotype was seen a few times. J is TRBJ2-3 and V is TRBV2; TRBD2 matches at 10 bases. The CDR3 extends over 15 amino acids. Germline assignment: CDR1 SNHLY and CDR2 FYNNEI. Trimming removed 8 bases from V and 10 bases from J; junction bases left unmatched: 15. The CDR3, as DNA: TGTGCCAGCGTTGGACTAGCGGCGGCCTGGGGCTCGCAGTATTTT. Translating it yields CASVGLAAAWGSQYF.

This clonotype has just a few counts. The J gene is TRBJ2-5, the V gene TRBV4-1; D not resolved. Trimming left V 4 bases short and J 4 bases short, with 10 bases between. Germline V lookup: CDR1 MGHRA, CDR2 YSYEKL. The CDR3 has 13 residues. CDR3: CASSLIWTETQYF. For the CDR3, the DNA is TGCGCCAGCAGCCTGATCTGGACAGAGACCCAGTACTTC.

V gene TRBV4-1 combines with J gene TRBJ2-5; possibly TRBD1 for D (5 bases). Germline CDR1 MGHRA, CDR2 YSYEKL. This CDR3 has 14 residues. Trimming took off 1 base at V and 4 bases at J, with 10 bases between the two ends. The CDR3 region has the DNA TGCGCCAGCAGCCAAGCGGACACTGTAGAGACCCAGTACTTC. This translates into CASSQADTVETQYF.

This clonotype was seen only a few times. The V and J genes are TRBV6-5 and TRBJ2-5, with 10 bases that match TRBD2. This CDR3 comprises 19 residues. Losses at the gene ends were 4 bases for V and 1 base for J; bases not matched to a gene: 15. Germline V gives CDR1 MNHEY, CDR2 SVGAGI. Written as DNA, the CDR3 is TGTGCCAGCAGTTCCCGCCGACTCAGCGGGAGGGGGTTCCAAGAGACCCAGTACTTC. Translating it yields CASSSRRLSGRGFQETQYF.

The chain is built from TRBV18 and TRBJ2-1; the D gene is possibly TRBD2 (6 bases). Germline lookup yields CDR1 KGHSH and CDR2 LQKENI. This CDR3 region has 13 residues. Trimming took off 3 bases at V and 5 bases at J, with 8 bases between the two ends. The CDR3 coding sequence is TGTGCCAGCTCACCCCCGGGGGACAATGAGCAGTTCTTC. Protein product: CASSPPGDNEQFF.

CDR3 sequence (DNA): TGTGCCAGCAGTCCGACTAGCGGGAGATTAGAATGGAATGAGCAGTTCTTC. Protein: CASSPTSGRLEWNEQFF. The genes are TRBV7-9 and TRBJ2-1; 12 nucleotides line up with TRBD2. Looked up from germline, CDR1 is SEHNR and CDR2 is FQNEAQ (reference sequence). The CDR3 contains 17 residues. V lost 6 bases, J lost 7 bases, and 13 bases stayed unmatched.

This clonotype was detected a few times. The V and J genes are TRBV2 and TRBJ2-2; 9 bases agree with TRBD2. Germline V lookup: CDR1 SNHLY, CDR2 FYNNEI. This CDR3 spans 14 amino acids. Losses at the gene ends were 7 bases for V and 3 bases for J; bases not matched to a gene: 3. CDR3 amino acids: CASIVAGDTGELFF. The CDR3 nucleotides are TGTGCCAGCATAGTAGCGGGAGACACCGGGGAGCTGTTTTTT.

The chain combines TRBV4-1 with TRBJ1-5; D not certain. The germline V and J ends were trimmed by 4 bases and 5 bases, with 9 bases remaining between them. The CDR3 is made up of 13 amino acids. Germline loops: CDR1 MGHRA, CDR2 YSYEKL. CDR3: CASSLQTDQPQHF. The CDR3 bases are TGCGCCAGCAGCCTCCAGACGGATCAGCCCCAGCATTTT.

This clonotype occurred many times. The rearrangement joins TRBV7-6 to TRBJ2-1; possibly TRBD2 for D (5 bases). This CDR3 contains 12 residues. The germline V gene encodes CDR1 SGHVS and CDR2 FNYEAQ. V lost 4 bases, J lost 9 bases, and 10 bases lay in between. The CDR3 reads CASSSLEAEQFF. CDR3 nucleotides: TGTGCCAGCAGCTCACTAGAGGCTGAGCAGTTCTTC.

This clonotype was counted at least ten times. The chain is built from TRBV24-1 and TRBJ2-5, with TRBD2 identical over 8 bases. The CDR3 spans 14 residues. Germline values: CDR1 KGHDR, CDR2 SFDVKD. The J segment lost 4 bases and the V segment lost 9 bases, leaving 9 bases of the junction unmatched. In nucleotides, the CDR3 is TGTGCCACCTCCGGCCCAGCGGGAGTAGAGACCCAGTACTTC. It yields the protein CATSGPAGVETQYF.

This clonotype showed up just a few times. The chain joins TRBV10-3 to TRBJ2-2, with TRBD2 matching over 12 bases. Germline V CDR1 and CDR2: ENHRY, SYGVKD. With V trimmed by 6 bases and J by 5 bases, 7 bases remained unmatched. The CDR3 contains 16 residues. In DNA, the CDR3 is TGTGCCATCAGAGCGACTAGCGGGAGAGAAACCGGGGAGCTGTTTTTT. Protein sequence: CAIRATSGRETGELFF.

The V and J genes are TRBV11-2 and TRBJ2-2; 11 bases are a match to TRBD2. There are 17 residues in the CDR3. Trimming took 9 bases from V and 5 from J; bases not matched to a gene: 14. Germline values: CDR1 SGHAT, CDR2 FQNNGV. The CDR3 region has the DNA TGTGCCAGTCGCAGGGCTACTAGCGGGAGTCAAACCGGGGAGCTGTTTTTT. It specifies CASRRATSGSQTGELFF.

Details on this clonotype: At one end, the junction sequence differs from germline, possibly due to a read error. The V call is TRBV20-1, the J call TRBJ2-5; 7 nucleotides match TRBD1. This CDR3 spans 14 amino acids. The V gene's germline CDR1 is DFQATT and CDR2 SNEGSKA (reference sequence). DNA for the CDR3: TGCGGTGCAGCCCGACAGGGACCTATGGAGACCCAGTACTTC. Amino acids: CGAARQGPMETQYF.

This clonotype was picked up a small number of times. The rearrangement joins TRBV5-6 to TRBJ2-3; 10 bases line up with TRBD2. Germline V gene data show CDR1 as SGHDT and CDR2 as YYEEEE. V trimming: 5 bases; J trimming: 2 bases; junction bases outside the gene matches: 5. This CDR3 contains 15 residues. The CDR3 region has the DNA TGTGCCAGCAGGCAAGCGGGAGGGAACACAGATACGCAGTATTTT. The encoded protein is CASRQAGGNTDTQYF. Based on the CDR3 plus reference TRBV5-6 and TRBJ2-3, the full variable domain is DAGVTQSPTHLIKTRGQQVTLRCSPKSGHDTVSWYQQALGQGPQFIFQYYEEEERQRGNFPDRFSGHQFPNYSSELNVNALLLGDSALYLCASRQAGGNTDTQYFGPGTRLTVL.

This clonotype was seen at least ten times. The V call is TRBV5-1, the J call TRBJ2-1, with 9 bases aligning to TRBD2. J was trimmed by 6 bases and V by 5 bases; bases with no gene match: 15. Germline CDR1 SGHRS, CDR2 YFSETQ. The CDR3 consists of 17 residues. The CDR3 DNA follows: TGCGCCAGCAGTCTGGAGGGGCTAGCGGGATCGATCAATGAGCAGTTCTTC. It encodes CASSLEGLAGSINEQFF.

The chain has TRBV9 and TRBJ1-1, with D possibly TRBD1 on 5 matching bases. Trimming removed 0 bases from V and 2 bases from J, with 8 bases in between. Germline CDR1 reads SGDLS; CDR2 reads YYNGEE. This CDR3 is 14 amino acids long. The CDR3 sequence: CASSVGGVNTEAFF. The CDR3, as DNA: TGTGCCAGCAGCGTAGGAGGGGTTAACACTGAAGCTTTCTTT.

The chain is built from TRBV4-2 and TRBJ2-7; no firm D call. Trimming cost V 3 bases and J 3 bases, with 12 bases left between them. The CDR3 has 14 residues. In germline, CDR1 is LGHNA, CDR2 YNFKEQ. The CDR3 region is CASSQGGESYEQYF. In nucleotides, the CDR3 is TGTGCCAGCAGCCAGGGCGGAGAGAGCTACGAGCAGTACTTC.

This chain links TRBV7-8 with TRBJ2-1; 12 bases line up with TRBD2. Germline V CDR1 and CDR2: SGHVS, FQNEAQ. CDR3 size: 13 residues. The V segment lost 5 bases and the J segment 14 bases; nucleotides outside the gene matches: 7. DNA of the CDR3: TGTGCCAGCAGCCCGCGACTAGCGGGAGAGGAGTTCTTC. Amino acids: CASSPRLAGEEFF.

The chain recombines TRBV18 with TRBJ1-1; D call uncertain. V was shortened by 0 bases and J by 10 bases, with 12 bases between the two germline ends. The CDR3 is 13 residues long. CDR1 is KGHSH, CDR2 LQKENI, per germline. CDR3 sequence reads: CASSPPMGMGAFF. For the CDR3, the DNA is TGTGCCAGCTCACCACCGATGGGGATGGGAGCTTTCTTT.

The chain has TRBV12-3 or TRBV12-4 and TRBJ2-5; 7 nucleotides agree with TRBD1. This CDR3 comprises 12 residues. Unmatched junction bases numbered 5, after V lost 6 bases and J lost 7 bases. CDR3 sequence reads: CASSPTGATQYF. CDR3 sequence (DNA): TGTGCCAGCAGCCCTACAGGGGCGACCCAGTACTTC.